The text below deals with one T cell receptor beta chain. Antigen unknown. One junction end does not reproduce the germline sequence, and a read error may be involved. Via MiXCR, TCRdb re-called the PCR reads. The table shows about 4,400 clones, with roughly 35% occurring only once. This specimen comes from a study of metastatic and nonmetastatic thyroid tumors. Overall study results and limits: The reported finding was significantly higher TCR beta diversity in malignant thyroid tumors relative to benign nodules, in blood and tumor.

All patients were untreated before thyroid surgery. Germline V lookup: CDR1 MNHNS, CDR2 SASEGT. The CDR3 is 16 residues long. The sample consisted of adjacent normal tissue. The source of this sequence is a male donor with papillary thyroid cancer or a benign thyroid nodule (not recorded which). Some clones in this sample may be carry-over from other donors' samples. The chain couples TRBV6-1 to TRBJ2-3; 8 bases are a match to TRBD2. CDR3 DNA sequence: TGTGCCAGCAGTGAAATCGGGGGGGGCTCTTCAGATACTCAGTATTTT. Protein product: CASSEIGGGSSDTQYF.